One and the same sample provided the 15 T cell receptor beta chains below, sequenced in a study of OX40 agonist ivuxolimab in advanced cancers. Sequencing used immunoSEQ multiplex PCR; TCRdb keeps in-frame clones, though not all of them. The sample has about 82,000 clones; less than 90% are singletons. Specimen: CD4+ or CD8+ T cells sorted from blood, collected in a trial of the OX40 agonist ivuxolimab. Receptors originate from an adult with an advanced solid tumor such as melanoma, head and neck, liver or kidney cancer.

The chain joins TRBV5-1 to TRBJ1-4, with D possibly being TRBD1 (5 bases). The germline V and J ends were trimmed by 7 bases and 5 bases, with 15 bases remaining between them. Germline V gene data show CDR1 as SGHRS and CDR2 as YFSETQ. The CDR3 is made up of 14 amino acids. CDR3: CASGTGAVNEKLFF. CDR3 bases: TGCGCCAGCGGAACCGGGGCTGTAAATGAAAAACTGTTTTTT.

The CDR3 loop reads CASSLVIQANYGYTF. CDR3 in DNA: TGTGCCAGCAGCTTAGTCATACAAGCTAACTATGGCTACACCTTC. The gene calls are TRBV11-3 and TRBJ1-2; D remains ambiguous. The CDR3 totals 15 residues. CDR1 is SGHNT, CDR2 YENEEA, per germline. Trimming cost V 1 base and J 0 bases, with 9 bases left between them.

The table lists this clone with a count of one. V is TRBV9 and J is TRBJ2-7; D unclear. Germline assignment: CDR1 SGDLS and CDR2 YYNGEE. This CDR3 has 15 amino acids. Trimming stripped 0 bases from V and 1 base from J, with 11 bases between. CDR3 in amino acids: CASSVVSRPSYEQYF. CDR3 DNA sequence: TGTGCCAGCAGCGTAGTCAGCCGCCCTTCCTACGAGCAGTACTTC.

This clone was detected once. The rearrangement uses TRBV4-3 and TRBJ2-5; D may be TRBD1 (5 bases). Per germline, CDR1 LGHNA and CDR2 YSLEER. The CDR3 spans 15 residues. V was shortened by 0 bases and J by 2 bases, with 10 bases between the two germline ends. The CDR3 region is CASSQDPRDQETQYF. The CDR3 DNA is TGCGCCAGCAGCCAAGATCCCAGGGATCAAGAGACCCAGTACTTC.

The chain links TRBV7-9 to TRBJ2-1, with TRBD1 matching 9 bases. After removal of 8 bases from V and 0 bases from J, the junction contained 5 bases not matched to a gene. This CDR3 contains 15 residues. CDR1 and CDR2 (germline): SEHNR, FQNEAQ (reference sequence). CDR3 residues: CASGLGQGSYNEQFF. CDR3 nucleotides: TGTGCCAGCGGACTGGGACAGGGCTCCTACAATGAGCAGTTCTTC.

This clone appeared once. The chain is built from TRBV19 and TRBJ2-1; D is possibly TRBD2 (6 bases). V lost 0 bases and J lost 6, with 12 bases in between. The CDR3 runs 15 residues. Germline V gene lookup returns CDR1 LNHDA and CDR2 SQIVND (reference sequence). The CDR3: CASSIDAGFSNEQFF. The CDR3 coding sequence is TGTGCCAGTAGTATAGATGCGGGGTTTAGCAATGAGCAGTTCTTC.

The chain has TRBV7-2 and TRBJ2-2; D not certain. The V gene lost 3 bases and the J gene lost 1 base, with 9 bases spanning the gap. This CDR3 has 15 residues. Germline V CDR1 and CDR2: SGHTA, FQGNSA. In nucleotides, the CDR3 is TGTGCCAGCAGCTTGAACAGCCAGAACACCGGGGAGCTGTTTTTT. Its protein product is CASSLNSQNTGELFF.

The chain uses TRBV9 and TRBJ1-6, with D perhaps TRBD1 (5 bases). V gave up 3 bases and J gave up 8 bases, with 15 bases separating them. The CDR3 has 15 amino acids. Germline V gene sequence: CDR1 SGDLS, CDR2 YYNGEE. The DNA of the CDR3 is TGTGCCAGCAGCGCCCAGGGAAAAGGAGATTCACCCCTCCACTTT. It encodes CASSAQGKGDSPLHF. Together with reference TRBV9 and TRBJ1-6, the CDR3 gives the full variable domain: DSGVTQTPKHLITATGQRVTLRCSPRSGDLSVYWYQQSLDQGLQFLIQYYNGEERAKGNILERFSAQQFPDLHSELNLSSLELGDSALYFCASSAQGKGDSPLHFGNGTRLTVT.

This chain joins TRBV4-3 and TRBJ1-2; the D is unclear. Between the trimmed V and J ends, which lost 0 bases and 4 bases, there was a span of 6 bases. Germline CDR1 is LGHNA and CDR2 is YSLEER. CDR3 length: 13 residues. In nucleotides, the CDR3 is TGCGCCAGCAGCCAAGATGACGGCTATGGCTACACCTTC. This gives the protein CASSQDDGYGYTF.

In this sample, this clone turned up once. Other DNA sequences in this sample translate to the same CDR3. The J gene is TRBJ2-2, the V gene TRBV14, with D unclear. Germline values: CDR1 SGHDN, CDR2 FVKESK. This CDR3 is 14 amino acids long. Trimming removed 1 base from V and 3 bases from J, with 6 bases in between. CDR3 residues: CASSQGRYTGELFF. DNA for the CDR3: TGTGCCAGCAGCCAAGGACGATACACCGGGGAGCTGTTTTTT.

The chain links TRBV15 to TRBJ1-4; TRBD1 agrees at 8 bases. V was pared by 5 bases and J by 4 bases, with 3 bases of the junction left unmatched. Germline-derived CDR1 and CDR2 are LNHNV and YYDKDF (reference sequence). This CDR3 is built from 14 residues. The CDR3 loop reads CATSPTGDNEKLFF. The CDR3 nucleotides read TGTGCCACCAGCCCGACAGGGGATAATGAAAAACTGTTTTTT.

This chain links TRBV19 with TRBJ2-7; a weak D match, TRBD2 (5 bases). The CDR3 covers 13 residues. Trimming took 5 bases from V and 3 from J, leaving 11 bases between them. Per germline, CDR1 LNHDA and CDR2 SQIVND (reference sequence). The CDR3 coding sequence is TGTGCCAGTAGTGATACGGGGATCTACGAGCAGTACTTC. Protein: CASSDTGIYEQYF.

The chain is built from TRBV7-2 and TRBJ1-1; D possibly corresponds to TRBD1 (5 bases). Germline V lookup: CDR1 SGHTA, CDR2 FQGNSA. The CDR3 totals 12 residues. Trimming left V 4 bases short and J 6 bases short, with 9 bases between. In DNA form, the CDR3 reads TGTGCCAGCAGCTCCAGGGTCGCTGAAGCTTTCTTT. This sequence encodes CASSSRVAEAFF.

The rearrangement uses TRBV7-2 and TRBJ1-5; 8 positions match TRBD1. Germline CDR1 SGHTA, CDR2 FQGNSA. V gave up 1 base and J gave up 5 bases; unmatched junction bases: 4. This CDR3 contains 15 residues. This CDR3 is CASSLVQGGDQPQHF. CDR3 nucleotide sequence: TGTGCCAGCAGCTTAGTACAGGGGGGCGATCAGCCCCAGCATTTT.

The rearrangement joins TRBV11-2 to TRBJ1-1, with D possibly TRBD1 on 6 matching bases. Germline CDR1 is SGHAT and CDR2 is FQNNGV. The length of the CDR3 is 13 residues. V was cut by 0 bases and J by 5 bases, with 7 bases left in between. CDR3 region: CASSLDRGTEAFF. The CDR3 DNA follows: TGTGCCAGCAGCTTAGACAGGGGAACTGAAGCTTTCTTT.